The 28 T cell receptor beta chains given below trace back to one sample, sequenced in a study of T cells in Graves' hyperthyroidism and ophthalmopathy. RNA transcripts gave rise to amplified TCR beta CDR3 regions. The TCR CDR3 was amplified in a first-round RT-PCR using the HTBI primer set. Each CDR3 protein gets one entry after TCRdb re-called the multiplex PCR reads with MiXCR. Of 500,000 to 750,000 distinct CDR3 sequences listed, more than 45% are singletons. The specimen was peripheral blood or thyroid tissue (not recorded which). The source is a woman in her late teens or twenties with Graves' hyperthyroidism.

Comment on this clonotype: No conserved phenylalanine or tryptophan ends this CDR3, so it is likely a read error. The rearrangement uses TRBV29-1 and TRBJ1-2; TRBD1 might be the D (6 bases). Trimming shortened V by 1 base and J by 4 bases, and 13 bases separated the two germline ends. Germline loops: CDR1 SQVTM, CDR2 ANQGSEA. CDR3 size: 14 residues. The CDR3 is CSVEGQAPIYGYTL. The CDR3 DNA reads as TGCAGCGTTGAAGGACAGGCCCCGATCTATGGCTACACCCTC.

This clonotype came up many times. The chain combines TRBV15 with TRBJ2-3, with 10 bases that match TRBD2. CDR3 length: 16 residues. After removal of 0 bases from V and 6 bases from J, the junction contained 6 bases not matched to a gene. CDR1 and CDR2 from the germline V gene are LNHNV and YYDKDF (reference sequence). The CDR3 region is CATSREILAGSDTQYF. In DNA, the CDR3 is TGTGCCACCAGCAGAGAAATACTAGCGGGGTCGGATACGCAGTATTTT.

The rearrangement links TRBV24-1 to TRBJ2-7, with 8 bases fitting TRBD1. V lost 3 bases to trimming and J lost 6 bases; unmatched junction nucleotides: 3. In germline, CDR1 is KGHDR, CDR2 SFDVKD. This CDR3 comprises 13 residues. CDR3 nucleotide sequence: TGTGCCACCAGTGATCCGGGACAGGTCGAGCAGTACTTC. This encodes CATSDPGQVEQYF.

This clonotype was observed a handful of times. CDR3 loop: CASSQVTGGGQPQHF. Written as DNA, the CDR3 is TGCGCCAGCAGCCAAGTGACAGGGGGGGGCCAGCCCCAGCATTTT. The chain couples TRBV4-1 to TRBJ1-5, with TRBD1 matching over 9 bases. Germline CDR1 and CDR2: MGHRA and YSYEKL. V shed 1 base and J 7 bases; nucleotides not matched to a gene: 5. CDR3 length equals 15 residues.

This clonotype was detected many times. The chain carries TRBV29-1 and TRBJ1-1, with D possibly being TRBD1 (6 bases). Germline assignment: CDR1 SQVTM and CDR2 ANQGSEA. The V and J ends lost 6 bases and 7 bases respectively, with 15 bases between them. This CDR3 region has 12 residues. CDR3 protein: CSVEPGGLEAFF. CDR3 in DNA: TGCAGCGTGGAGCCGGGGGGGCTTGAAGCTTTCTTT.

A word on this clonotype: A read error may account for a junction end that differs from germline. The genes are TRBV6-1 and TRBJ1-4, with 7 bases lining up with TRBD1. Germline lookup yields CDR1 MNHNS and CDR2 SASEGT. CDR3 size: 13 residues. The CDR3 DNA reads TGTGCCAGCAGTCCTCCCCCCATACAGGGGTCCGTTTTT. It is translated as CASSPPPIQGSVF.

This clonotype was counted many times. The chain is built from TRBV4-3 and TRBJ1-3; no clear D gene. This CDR3 spans 13 amino acids. Germline CDR1 and CDR2: LGHNA and YSLEER. V lost 0 bases to trimming and J lost 7 bases, with 7 bases between them. The CDR3 DNA reads as TGCGCCAGCAGCCAAGATCGGAGGAACACCATATATTTT. It codes for CASSQDRRNTIYF.

This clonotype was seen at least ten times. The V and J genes are TRBV12-3 or TRBV12-4 and TRBJ1-2; 7 nucleotides align to TRBD1. J was trimmed by 8 bases and V by 6 bases; bases with no gene match: 12. The CDR3 is 14 residues long. CDR3: CASRQASTGQGYTF. CDR3 bases: TGTGCCAGCAGGCAAGCTTCGACAGGGCAGGGCTACACCTTC.

In its sample, this clonotype was seen many times. The rearrangement joins TRBV9 to TRBJ2-7; TRBD2 matches at 10 bases. The length of the CDR3 is 14 residues. CDR1 is SGDLS and CDR2 is YYNGEE in the germline V gene. V shed 2 bases, J shed 4 bases, and the junction held 3 bases outside the gene matches. The CDR3 protein is CASSVTSGTYEQYF. CDR3 coding DNA: TGTGCCAGCAGCGTTACTAGCGGGACGTACGAGCAGTACTTC.

The rearrangement uses TRBV12-5 and TRBJ2-2; 7 bases are shared with TRBD1. From germline, CDR1 is LGHNT and CDR2 FRNRAP. CDR3 length: 18 amino acids. V dropped 4 bases and J dropped 0; count of bases not matched to a gene: 11. CDR3 sequence (DNA): TGTGCTAGTGGTTCCCGGGACAGAAGTGTCACGAACACCGGGGAGCTGTTTTTT. Translation gives CASGSRDRSVTNTGELFF.

The rearrangement links TRBV5-1 to TRBJ1-4, with D unclear. CDR3 length equals 17 residues. The germline V and J ends were trimmed by 4 bases and 5 bases, with 21 bases remaining between them. CDR1 and CDR2 from the germline V gene are SGHRS and YFSETQ. This CDR3 reads CASSGKREGSYNEKLFF. The CDR3 nucleotides are TGCGCCAGCAGCGGGAAGCGGGAGGGTTCCTACAATGAAAAACTGTTTTTT.

This chain joins TRBV7-9 and TRBJ2-1, with 9 bases identical to TRBD2. The V gene's germline CDR1 is SEHNR and CDR2 FQNEAQ (reference sequence). CDR3 size: 11 residues. The J segment lost 9 bases and the V segment lost 11 bases, leaving 5 bases of the junction unmatched. CDR3 amino acids: CAGYSGSEQFF. In nucleotides, the CDR3 is TGTGCCGGCTATAGCGGGAGTGAGCAGTTCTTC.

The chain couples TRBV10-3 to TRBJ2-7; a weak D match, TRBD1 (6 bases). Trimming removed 1 base at V and 1 base at J, with 14 bases between. The germline gives CDR1 ENHRY, CDR2 SYGVKD. This CDR3 is 16 amino acids long. The CDR3 here is CAISEFLRDTSYEQYF. CDR3 nucleotides: TGTGCCATCAGTGAGTTCCTTCGGGACACTTCCTACGAGCAGTACTTC.

This chain joins TRBV2 and TRBJ1-2; D is perhaps TRBD1 (5 bases). CDR1 SNHLY and CDR2 FYNNEI come from the germline V gene. Trimming pared 4 bases from V and 7 bases from J, leaving 10 bases between. The CDR3 covers 12 residues. The CDR3: CASSGVGTGYTF. CDR3 nucleotides: TGTGCCAGCAGTGGAGTCGGGACTGGCTACACCTTC.

The V gene is TRBV24-1, the J gene TRBJ2-1, with D hard to call. Trimming removed 0 bases at V and 4 bases at J, with 6 bases between. The germline CDR1 and CDR2 sequences are KGHDR and SFDVKD. This CDR3 has 14 amino acids. The CDR3 sequence is CATSDLSNYNEQFF. The DNA for the CDR3 is TGTGCCACCAGTGATTTGTCCAATTACAATGAGCAGTTCTTC.

The sample holds a few counts of this clonotype. The chain uses TRBV28 and TRBJ2-7; D is perhaps TRBD1 (5 bases). The V end lost 2 bases, the J end lost 4 bases, and 9 bases lay between the germline ends. Germline CDR1 MDHEN, CDR2 SYDVKM. The CDR3 consists of 13 residues. Written as DNA, the CDR3 is TGTGCCAGCAGTTTACCGACAGCGTACGAGCAGTACTTC. This gives the protein CASSLPTAYEQYF.

This clonotype was picked up a small number of times. The CDR3 nucleotides are TGCGCCAGCAGCCAGGGAGGGGGGTCCGAGACCCAGTACTTC. This codes for CASSQGGGSETQYF. This chain joins TRBV4-3 and TRBJ2-5; D possibly corresponds to TRBD2 (7 bases). The CDR3 has 14 residues. With 3 bases removed from V and 5 bases from J, the gap between germline ends came to 13 bases. CDR1 LGHNA and CDR2 YSLEER come from the germline V gene.

V gene TRBV10-3 combines with J gene TRBJ1-2; the D gene is possibly TRBD1 (6 bases). V lost 11 bases and J 3 bases, leaving 25 bases between the germline ends. CDR3 length: 16 amino acids. Per the germline V gene, CDR1 is ENHRY and CDR2 is SYGVKD. CDR3 in amino acids: CASTGTSNRVYYGYTF. The CDR3 DNA is TGTGCCTCCACCGGGACATCCAACAGGGTATACTATGGCTACACCTTC.

This chain links TRBV29-1 with TRBJ2-6; D perhaps matches TRBD1 (5 bases). Germline CDR1 and CDR2: SQVTM and ANQGSEA. The CDR3 spans 17 residues. Trimming took off 6 bases at V and 0 bases at J, with 18 bases between the two ends. CDR3 protein: CSVEWTRPSSGANVLTF. The CDR3 DNA reads as TGCAGCGTCGAGTGGACACGTCCTTCCTCTGGGGCCAACGTCCTGACTTTC.

The chain combines TRBV7-2 with TRBJ1-4; D is perhaps TRBD1 (5 bases). CDR1 and CDR2 from the germline V gene are SGHTA and FQGNSA. The V end was cut by 7 bases, the J end by 10 bases, with 34 bases between. This CDR3 has 19 residues. The CDR3: CASNRAGGAPQGVSGKLFF. In DNA, the CDR3 is TGTGCCAGCAACCGAGCGGGAGGAGCGCCGCAGGGCGTTTCGGGAAAACTGTTTTTT.

Comment on this clonotype: The CDR3 ends on some other residue instead of the conserved phenylalanine or tryptophan, so this is likely a read error. It is unclear where the CDR3 begins or ends on the DNA, so no DNA is shown, and the CDR3 is as TCRdb lists it. The chain combines TRBV9 with TRBJ1-4. Germline lookup yields CDR1 SGDLS and CDR2 YYNGEE. The CDR3 length is 10 residues, termini included. The CDR3: CASSVAEEGY.

This clonotype came up a few times. This CDR3 is CASSFASQGASNTEAFF. CDR3 in DNA: TGTGCCAGCAGTTTCGCGTCACAGGGGGCATCAAACACTGAAGCTTTCTTT. This chain connects TRBV27 to TRBJ1-1, with 9 bases matching TRBD1. CDR1 is MNHEY and CDR2 is SMNVEV in the germline V gene (reference sequence). The CDR3 loop spans 17 amino acids. The V gene end was trimmed by 3 bases and the J gene end by 2 bases; junction bases not matched to a gene: 10.

This clonotype showed up many times. CDR3 amino acids: CASSLGTEETQYF. CDR3 in DNA: TGTGCCAGCAGCTTGGGGACAGAAGAGACCCAGTACTTC. The chain joins TRBV5-8 to TRBJ2-5; maybe TRBD1 (6 bases). The CDR3 loop spans 13 amino acids. Trimming took off 0 bases at V and 3 bases at J, with 6 bases between the two ends. Germline V CDR1 and CDR2: SGHTS, YDEGEE.

J is TRBJ2-5 and V is TRBV7-2; 9 nucleotides match TRBD2. The V and J ends lost 4 bases and 2 bases, in that order; junction bases with no gene match: 8. Looked up from germline, CDR1 is SGHTA and CDR2 is FQGNSA. The CDR3 is made up of 16 amino acids. This CDR3 is CASSSRGSGSQETQYF. Here the CDR3 DNA reads TGTGCCAGCAGCTCCCGGGGTAGCGGGAGTCAAGAGACCCAGTACTTC. The full variable domain, rest sourced from reference TRBV7-2 and TRBJ2-5, is GAGVSQSPSNKVTEKGKDVELRCDPISGHTALYWYRQSLGQGLEFLIYFQGNSAPDKSGLPSDRFSAERTGGSVSTLTIQRTQQEDSAVYLCASSSRGSGSQETQYFGPGTRLLVL.

Ten or more counts support this clonotype. V is TRBV24-1 and J is TRBJ2-7; D call uncertain. The CDR3 sequence is 12 residues long. Germline loops: CDR1 KGHDR, CDR2 SFDVKD. Trimming stripped 4 bases from V and 4 bases from J, with 7 bases between. The CDR3 DNA follows: TGTGCCACCAGTGACTCTAGGTACGAGCAGTACTTC. Protein: CATSDSRYEQYF.

In this sample, this clonotype turned up many times. This chain links TRBV29-1 with TRBJ2-5; D may be TRBD1 (8 bases). Germline-derived CDR1 and CDR2 are SQVTM and ANQGSEA. This CDR3 is built from 15 residues. Between the trimmed V and J ends, which lost 6 bases and 3 bases, there was a span of 20 bases. For the CDR3, the DNA is TGCAGCGTCCGCCGCAGACAGGGGACTAAAGAGACCCAGTACTTC. Protein: CSVRRRQGTKETQYF.

The rearrangement joins TRBV2 to TRBJ1-1, with 10 positions matching TRBD2. The end of the DNA aligns better with TRBJ2-1, so the J call may be wrong. Per the germline V gene, CDR1 is SNHLY and CDR2 is FYNNEI. The CDR3 runs to 13 residues. The CDR3 sequence is CASRSGRALEQFF. CDR3 nucleotides: TGTGCCAGCAGGAGCGGGAGGGCCCTAGAGCAGTTCTTC.

This clonotype appeared many times. CDR3 sequence reads: CASSVESVGTGELFF. The CDR3 DNA reads as TGTGCCAGCAGCGTAGAGAGCGTCGGCACCGGGGAGCTGTTTTTT. This sequence joins TRBV9 and TRBJ2-2; D is unresolved. The CDR3 is made up of 15 amino acids. Germline lookup yields CDR1 SGDLS and CDR2 YYNGEE. Trimming took off 0 bases at V and 4 bases at J, with 10 bases between the two ends.